This T cell receptor beta chain came from a study of blood T cell repertoires in COVID-19. Study background: Samples of COVID-19 (acute and convalescent) were obtained from the United States, Italy and Spain.

The germline gives CDR1 MRHNA, CDR2 SNTAGT. V lost 2 bases to trimming and J lost 8 bases, with 15 bases between them. The CDR3 loop spans 14 amino acids. Produced via immunoSEQ multiplex PCR; TCRdb's table is partial and in-frame only. The table lists roughly 180,000 clones, approximately 85% of them singletons. Sequenced sample: PBMCs or T cells enriched from blood (not recorded which). The chain couples TRBV6-4 to TRBJ1-2; TRBD1 is a possible D gene (6 bases). The sequence came from a woman aged 25 to 39 who had recovered from COVID-19. CDR3 DNA: TGTGCCAGCAGTGACAGGGGGGGACCTGAGGGCTACACCTTC. Its translation is CASSDRGGPEGYTF.